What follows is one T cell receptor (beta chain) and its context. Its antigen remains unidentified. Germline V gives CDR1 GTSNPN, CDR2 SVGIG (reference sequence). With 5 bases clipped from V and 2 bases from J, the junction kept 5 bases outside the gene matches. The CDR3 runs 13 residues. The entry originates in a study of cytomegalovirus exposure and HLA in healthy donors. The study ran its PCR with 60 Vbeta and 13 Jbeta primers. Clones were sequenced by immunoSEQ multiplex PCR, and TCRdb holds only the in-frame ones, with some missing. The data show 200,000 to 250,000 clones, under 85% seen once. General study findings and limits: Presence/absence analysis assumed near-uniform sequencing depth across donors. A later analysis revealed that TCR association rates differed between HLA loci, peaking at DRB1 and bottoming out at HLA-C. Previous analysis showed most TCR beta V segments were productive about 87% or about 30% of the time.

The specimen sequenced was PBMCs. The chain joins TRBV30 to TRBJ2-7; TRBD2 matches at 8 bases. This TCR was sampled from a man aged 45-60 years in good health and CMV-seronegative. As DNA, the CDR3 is TGTGCCTGGCGGGGGGGGTCCGCCTACGAGCAGTACTTC. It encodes CAWRGGSAYEQYF.